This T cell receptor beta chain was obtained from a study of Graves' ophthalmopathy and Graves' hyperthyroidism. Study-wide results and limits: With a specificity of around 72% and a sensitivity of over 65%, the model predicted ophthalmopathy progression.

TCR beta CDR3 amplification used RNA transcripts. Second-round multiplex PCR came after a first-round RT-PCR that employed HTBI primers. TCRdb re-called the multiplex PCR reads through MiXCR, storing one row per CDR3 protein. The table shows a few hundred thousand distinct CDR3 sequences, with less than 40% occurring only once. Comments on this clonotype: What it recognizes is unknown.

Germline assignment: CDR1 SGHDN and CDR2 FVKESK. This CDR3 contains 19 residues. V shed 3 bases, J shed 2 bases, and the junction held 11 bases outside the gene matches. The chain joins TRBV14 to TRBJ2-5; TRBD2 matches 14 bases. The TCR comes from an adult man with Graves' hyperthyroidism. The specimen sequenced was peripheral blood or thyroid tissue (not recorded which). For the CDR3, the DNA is TGTGCCAGCAGCCAGAACCGAGGACTAGCGGGAGGACTACAAGAGACCCAGTACTTC. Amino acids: CASSQNRGLAGGLQETQYF. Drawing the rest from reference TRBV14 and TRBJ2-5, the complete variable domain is EAGVTQFPSHSVIEKGQTVTLRCDPISGHDNLYWYRRVMGKEIKFLLHFVKESKQDESGMPNNRFLAERTGGTYSTLKVQPAELEDSGVYFCASSQNRGLAGGLQETQYFGPGTRLLVL.